This T cell receptor (beta chain) derives from a study of OX40 agonist ivuxolimab in advanced cancers. Germline assignment: CDR1 LNHDA and CDR2 SQIVND (reference sequence). V was pared by 5 bases and J by 8 bases, with 19 bases between. This CDR3 is built from 15 residues. The data were produced by immunoSEQ multiplex PCR, yet TCRdb's version contains in-frame clones alone and is incomplete. The sample has around 69,000 clones, 80% to 90% seen once. The clonotype originates from an adult with an advanced solid tumor such as melanoma, head and neck, liver or kidney cancer. Sequencing used CD4+ or CD8+ T cells sorted from blood, obtained in a trial of the OX40 agonist ivuxolimab. J is TRBJ1-5 and V is TRBV19; D is uncertain. The CDR3 spells CASSPPSGPQEPQHF. Written as DNA, the CDR3 is TGTGCCAGTAGTCCCCCAAGCGGGCCCCAGGAGCCCCAGCATTTT.